This TCR beta chain came from a study of blood T cell repertoires in COVID-19. About the research overall: Sources were T cells, B-cell-depleted T cells, or PBMCs; the material itself was cDNA or gDNA.

Source study methods: Nucleated cell number was recorded as an estimate derived from reference gene primer amplification. Assay: immunoSEQ multiplex PCR; the TCRdb copy retains only in-frame clones and omits some. V and J calls and clone size are copied from that table; D and trimming were computed from the DNA. Among 150,000 to 200,000 clones listed, 88% were seen once. This clone came up a few times. The CDR3 spans 15 residues. In germline, CDR1 is MGHRA, CDR2 YSYEKL. The J segment lost 3 bases and the V segment lost 1 base, leaving 4 bases of the junction unmatched. Sequenced: peripheral blood. This clonotype was obtained from a human donor in a cohort sampled during active COVID-19. The rearrangement uses TRBV4-1 and TRBJ2-7, with 9 bases matching TRBD1. For the CDR3, the DNA is TGCGCCAGCAGCCAAGGAGGGACAGGGATCTACGAGCAGTACTTC. This translates into CASSQGGTGIYEQYF.